The subject of this entry is one TCR beta chain. This clone showed up just once. Its antigen specificity is not known. No clone much larger than this one lies a single base away; base qualities are absent. Patients with a history of autoimmune disease or receiving systemic immunosuppression were excluded from the trial. Peripheral blood for TCR sequencing was collected from all dose cohorts at baseline, on cycle 4 day 1, and on cycle 7 day 1. Samples were obtained from an open-label, multicenter, first-in-human phase I dose-escalation trial of ivuxolimab. The trial enrolled adults with locally advanced or metastatic head and neck squamous cell, hepatocellular, melanoma or renal cell carcinoma. CD4+ and CD8+ T cells were sorted separately from peripheral blood before TCR sequencing. The entry originates in a study of OX40 agonist ivuxolimab in advanced cancers. For the study in its entirety: Ivuxolimab was a fully human IgG2 agonistic monoclonal antibody targeting the costimulatory receptor OX40 (CD134). Intravenous ivuxolimab was administered to patients every 2 weeks at six dose levels: 0.01, 0.1, 0.3, 1.5, 3 and 10 mg/kg. Of the approximately 54 dose-escalation patients, hepatocellular carcinoma was present in approximately 20, melanoma in some 15, renal cell carcinoma in 9 and head and neck cancer in 9. In the dose-escalation cohort, approximately 80% of patients were male, and the mean age was 60 years with a range of roughly 20 to 80. Patients were allowed to have had prior anti-PD-1, anti-PD-L1 or anti-CTLA-4 therapy, and approximately 40% of the dose-escalation patients had been treated with checkpoint inhibitors. Partial responses were achieved by three dose-escalation patients, of whom one had hepatocellular carcinoma and two had cutaneous melanoma. Peripheral TCRbeta sequencing was intended to test whether TCR sequence diversity was altered and clonal T-cell expansion was caused by ivuxolimab. The monotherapy dose-escalation portion (N of about 49 patients) of the phase I ivuxolimab trial is reported in the paper.

Spanning cysteine to phenylalanine, the CDR3 consists of 13 amino acids. The kept DNA is CDR3 alone, 39 bases in frame from the first base. V loses 1 base of germline sequence and J loses 6 bases, and the interval between the two ends is 7 bases. The germline V gene sets CDR1 to MGHRA and CDR2 to YSYEKL. What the research found in general, with its limitations: Partial responders in the 0.1-3.0 mg/kg groups had among the lowest normalized peripheral clonal expansion, especially among CD8+ T cells. Which antigens the clonally expanded peripheral T cells were specific for was not determined. Low levels of normalized T-cell clonal expansion were also shown by some nonresponding patients. At doses from 0.1 to 3.0 mg/kg, clonal expansion was seen in both CD4+ and CD8+ blood T cells between baseline and week 6. After ivuxolimab, CD8+ T cells had more expanded clones than CD4+ T cells on average.

Genomic DNA was extracted from sorted cells for sequencing of the TCRbeta CDR3 region. The immunoSEQ Assay was used to sequence the TCRbeta CDR3 regions. Imported from immuneACCESS, the table was reduced by TCRdb to in-frame sequences with V and J called. These copies leave out some clones; in studies compared against another copy, an unresolved V gene accounts for under half, and the cause of the remainder is not known. The sample contains about 50,000 clones, about 81% of them found a single time. The top ten clonotypes cover about 7.7% of the sample. The chain employs TRBV4-1 and TRBJ1-5; confidence is insufficient to name the D gene. Sequencing used CD4+ or CD8+ T cells sorted from blood, obtained in a trial of the OX40 agonist ivuxolimab. The receptor comes from an adult with an advanced solid tumor such as melanoma, head and neck, liver or kidney cancer. The DNA is TGCGCCAGCAGCCAAGGTCCGGGTCAGCCCCAGCATTTT. The encoded protein is CASSQGPGQPQHF.